The source of this TCR beta chain is a study of regulatory T cells in long-lasting Graves disease. Study details: Disease was considered persistent Graves' disease after over 5 years of antithyroid drugs (with positive TSH receptor antibodies). Study observations and caveats: Since the sample size was small, accuracy may have been reduced.

Researchers made TCR beta libraries by using iRepertoire HTBI primers and running Arm-PCR on CDR3 regions. TCRdb analysed the multiplex PCR reads with MiXCR anew, one entry per CDR3 protein. This sample yields 300,000 to 350,000 distinct CDR3 sequences, of which roughly a fifth are seen a single time; less than 30% belongs to the top ten. Time point: persistent/refractory GD, antithyroid drugs over 5 years with positive TRAb. Making the TCR library involved RNA that had been extracted from PBMCs. The CDR3 loop spans 15 amino acids. The V gene's germline CDR1 is ENHRY and CDR2 SYGVKD. With 7 bases removed from V and 3 bases from J, the gap between germline ends came to 18 bases. This clonotype was observed at least ten times. Antigen: not known.

The rearrangement links TRBV10-3 to TRBJ1-1, with D perhaps matching TRBD1 (6 bases). Here the sequenced sample was peripheral blood mononuclear cells (PBMCs), taken when the disease was refractory, from a patient treated with antithyroid drugs. The sequence was collected from a female donor with Graves disease. The CDR3: CAINGRGVSDTEAFF. In nucleotides, the CDR3 is TGTGCCATCAATGGCAGGGGAGTTTCGGACACTGAAGCTTTCTTT.